Below are 26 T cell receptor beta chains sequenced from a single sample in a study of early T cells in non-severe SARS-CoV-2 infection. TCRdb re-analysed the 5' RACE reads in MiXCR, keeping a single row per CDR3 protein. The data hold roughly 63,000 distinct CDR3 sequences, with over 10% observed a single time. Specimen: whole blood. The source is an adult who was a healthcare worker with PCR-confirmed SARS-CoV-2 infection or an uninfected control (not recorded which).

The chain recombines TRBV21-1 with TRBJ2-1; TRBD1, the table's D call, lacks a check against the DNA. TRBV21-1 is a recognized pseudogene. The CDR3 totals 18 residues. CDR3 DNA sequence: TGTGCCAGCAGCCCTCGTAGGCTGGGCGAGCCATCCTACAATGAGCAGTTCTTC. It yields the protein CASSPRRLGEPSYNEQFF.

This clonotype was counted a few times. V usage is TRBV12-3 or TRBV12-4 and J usage is TRBJ1-1; D gene ambiguous. This CDR3 spans 11 amino acids. Trimming pared 1 base from V and 7 bases from J, leaving 4 bases between. CDR3 sequence: CASSLGGEAFF. The CDR3 DNA follows: TGTGCCAGCAGTTTAGGAGGTGAAGCTTTCTTT.

There are many counts of this clonotype. This sequence joins TRBV3-1 and TRBJ2-7; D ambiguous. Germline V gene sequence: CDR1 LGHDT, CDR2 YNNKEL (reference sequence). The V gene lost 1 base and the J gene lost 3 bases, with 4 bases spanning the gap. This CDR3 has 12 amino acids. The CDR3 protein is CASSQVRYEQYF. The DNA of the CDR3 is TGTGCCAGCAGCCAAGTTCGCTACGAGCAGTACTTC.

This clonotype has a count of ten or more. The chain has TRBV7-2 and TRBJ2-3, with D perhaps matching TRBD2 (7 bases). The CDR3 runs 14 residues. V was clipped by 8 bases and J by 5 bases, with 17 bases between them. Germline V gene data show CDR1 as SGHTA and CDR2 as FQGNSA. Here the CDR3 DNA reads TGTGCCAGCGGGAAATGGGGGGGCCGAGATACGCAGTATTTT. Translated: CASGKWGGRDTQYF. The full variable domain, rest sourced from reference TRBV7-2 and TRBJ2-3, is GAGVSQSPSNKVTEKGKDVELRCDPISGHTALYWYRQSLGQGLEFLIYFQGNSAPDKSGLPSDRFSAERTGGSVSTLTIQRTQQEDSAVYLCASGKWGGRDTQYFGPGTRLTVL.

In this sample, this clonotype turned up a few times. CDR3 region: CSALLRTGNEKLFF. DNA of the CDR3: TGCAGTGCTCTCCTGCGTACAGGGAATGAAAAACTGTTTTTT. The chain links TRBV20-1 to TRBJ1-4, with D perhaps matching TRBD1 (6 bases). The V gene's germline CDR1 is DFQATT and CDR2 SNEGSKA (reference sequence). The germline V and J ends were trimmed by 5 bases and 5 bases, with 15 bases remaining between them. The CDR3 is made up of 14 amino acids.

This clonotype turned up a few times. V and J are TRBV19 and TRBJ2-2; TRBD2 is a possible D gene (7 bases). The CDR3 is 16 residues long. Germline-derived CDR1 and CDR2 are LNHDA and SQIVND (reference sequence). V was pared by 0 bases and J by 5 bases, with 13 bases between. Here the CDR3 DNA reads TGTGCCAGTAGTATAGACGGGGGGCGAAGGACCGGGGAGCTGTTTTTT. Protein sequence: CASSIDGGRRTGELFF.

This clonotype was detected many times. V is TRBV20-1 and J is TRBJ1-1; no definite D call. The germline V gene encodes CDR1 DFQATT and CDR2 SNEGSKA (reference sequence). Trimming left V 4 bases short and J 1 base short, with 13 bases between. CDR3 size: 14 residues. CDR3 nucleotides: TGCAGTGCTATGCGCGGCTTAAGGAACACTGAAGCTTTCTTT. Protein product: CSAMRGLRNTEAFF.

The CDR3 loop is CSAPGGEKLFF. The CDR3 DNA reads as TGCAGTGCTCCGGGGGGTGAAAAACTGTTTTTT. V and J are TRBV20-1 and TRBJ1-4; TRBD1 is a possible D gene (5 bases). V was clipped by 5 bases and J by 7 bases, with 8 bases between them. The germline gives CDR1 DFQATT, CDR2 SNEGSKA (reference sequence). The length of the CDR3 is 11 residues.

In this sample, this clonotype turned up many times. This chain uses TRBV12-5 with TRBJ2-3, with D possibly being TRBD2 (7 bases). The CDR3 is 15 amino acids. V gave up 2 bases and J gave up 4 bases, with 13 bases separating them. From germline, CDR1 is LGHNT and CDR2 FRNRAP. CDR3 sequence (DNA): TGTGCTAGTGGTTTGAGGGGGGGGCCCCCAGATACGCAGTATTTT. Its protein product is CASGLRGGPPDTQYF.

This clonotype showed up many times. The rearrangement uses TRBV10-1 and TRBJ1-1, with D uncertain. The germline CDR1 and CDR2 sequences are WNHNN and SYGVQD (reference sequence). The CDR3 length is 14 residues. V lost 0 bases and J 6 bases, leaving 11 bases between the germline ends. This CDR3 reads CASSESYGRPEAFF. CDR3 DNA sequence: TGCGCCAGCAGTGAGTCATACGGACGGCCTGAAGCTTTCTTT.

The genes are TRBV7-8 and TRBJ1-1; D remains ambiguous. From germline, CDR1 is SGHVS and CDR2 FQNEAQ. The CDR3 has 14 residues. V gave up 7 bases and J gave up 3 bases, with 15 bases separating them. CDR3 sequence (DNA): TGTGCCAGCAATCCCCCGTTCGCCTACACTGAAGCTTTCTTT. As protein: CASNPPFAYTEAFF.

V and J are TRBV4-2 and TRBJ2-1; 12 bases agree with TRBD2. The CDR3 length is 15 residues. With 3 bases clipped from V and 3 bases from J, the junction kept 0 bases outside the gene matches. The V gene's germline CDR1 is LGHNA and CDR2 YNFKEQ. This CDR3 is CASSQGLAGYNEQFF. CDR3 bases: TGTGCCAGCAGCCAGGGACTAGCGGGCTACAATGAGCAGTTCTTC.

V gene TRBV6-1 combines with J gene TRBJ2-1; 10 bases map to TRBD1. The CDR3 sequence is 15 residues long. V dropped 6 bases and J dropped 4; count of bases not matched to a gene: 6. Germline V gene lookup returns CDR1 MNHNS and CDR2 SASEGT. CDR3 sequence: CASSRGQGIYNEQFF. The CDR3 DNA is TGTGCCAGCAGCCGGGGACAGGGGATATACAATGAGCAGTTCTTC.

This clonotype came up many times. Germline is not matched at one junction end, which may reflect a read error. The chain carries TRBV29-1 and TRBJ2-2, with 7 bases matching TRBD1. Germline CDR1 reads SQVTM; CDR2 reads ANQGSEA. The CDR3 runs 16 residues. DNA for the CDR3: TGCAGCGTTGACGGGGTGACAGGGCGTGTCACCGGGGAGCTTTTTTTT. Translation: CSVDGVTGRVTGELFF.

In its sample, this clonotype was seen many times. The V gene is TRBV30, the J gene TRBJ2-4; 8 bases map to TRBD1. V dropped 2 bases and J dropped 7; count of bases not matched to a gene: 4. The CDR3 covers 13 residues. Germline CDR1 and CDR2: GTSNPN and SVGIG (reference sequence). The CDR3 DNA follows: TGTGCCTGGAGTACAGGGGGACGGAACATTCAGTACTTC. Protein product: CAWSTGGRNIQYF.

V gene TRBV15 combines with J gene TRBJ1-4; TRBD1 aligns across 7 bases. Trimming at V came to 3 bases and at J to 4 bases, leaving 5 bases not matched to a gene. This CDR3 comprises 15 residues. Germline CDR1 is LNHNV and CDR2 is YYDKDF (reference sequence). CDR3 sequence (DNA): TGTGCCACCAGCAGTCTCGGACAGGTTAATGAAAAACTGTTTTTT. Amino acids: CATSSLGQVNEKLFF.

The chain recombines TRBV10-2 with TRBJ1-1; D ambiguous. CDR1 is WSHSY and CDR2 is SAAADI in the germline V gene. V was clipped by 5 bases and J by 0 bases, with 16 bases between them. CDR3 length equals 16 residues. The CDR3 DNA sequence: TGCGCCAGCAGTAAACCCCCGGGAACCTTGAACACTGAAGCTTTCTTT. As protein: CASSKPPGTLNTEAFF.

This clonotype was found many times. The rearrangement uses TRBV2 and TRBJ2-3; the D call may be TRBD1 or TRBD2 (7 bases each). Germline lookup yields CDR1 SNHLY and CDR2 FYNNEI. Trimming cost V 3 bases and J 6 bases, with 13 bases left between them. The CDR3 contains 14 residues. CDR3 nucleotides: TGTGCCAGCAGTGATCAGGGGGGGCAGGATACGCAGTATTTT. Translating it yields CASSDQGGQDTQYF. Complete variable domain (other parts from reference TRBV2 and TRBJ2-3): EPEVTQTPSHQVTQMGQEVILRCVPISNHLYFYWYRQILGQKVEFLVSFYNNEISEKSEIFDDQFSVERPDGSNFTLKIRSTKLEDSAMYFCASSDQGGQDTQYFGPGTRLTVL.

This clonotype was seen many times. This chain joins TRBV27 and TRBJ2-3; D remains unclear. Germline V gene data show CDR1 as MNHEY and CDR2 as SMNVEV (reference sequence). The V and J ends lost 7 bases and 0 bases respectively, with 8 bases between them. This CDR3 is 13 amino acids long. CDR3 nucleotide sequence: TGTGCCAGCATGAGTTCTAGCACAGATACGCAGTATTTT. It yields the protein CASMSSSTDTQYF.

Notes on this clonotype: One end of the junction is discordant with germline, which a read error may explain. The CDR3 is CASSRDGTSGGAIGEQFF. CDR3 DNA sequence: TGTGCTAGCAGCCGCGACGGGACTAGCGGGGGGGCGATAGGAGAGCAGTTCTTC. This chain uses TRBV7-7 with TRBJ2-1; 16 bases match TRBD2. Germline CDR1 and CDR2: SSHAT and FNYEAQ (reference sequence). The CDR3 length is 18 residues.

The table lists this clonotype with many counts. The CDR3 is CASRPGGGSSYNEQFF. CDR3 sequence (DNA): TGCGCCTCAAGGCCGGGGGGCGGGAGCTCCTACAATGAGCAGTTCTTC. The V and J genes are TRBV5-1 and TRBJ2-1, with D possibly TRBD2 on 7 matching bases. The V and J ends lost 10 bases and 0 bases respectively, with 20 bases between them. Germline assignment: CDR1 SGHRS and CDR2 YFSETQ. This CDR3 is 16 amino acids long.

The chain has TRBV19 and TRBJ2-5; D is possibly TRBD1 (6 bases). With 2 bases removed from V and 4 bases from J, the gap between germline ends came to 8 bases. CDR1 is LNHDA and CDR2 is SQIVND in the germline V gene (reference sequence). The CDR3 covers 13 residues. CDR3 DNA sequence: TGTGCCAGTAGTATACAGGGGACAGAGACCCAGTACTTC. Translating gives CASSIQGTETQYF.

Worth noting for this clonotype: At one end, the junction sequence differs from germline, possibly due to a read error. The rearrangement uses TRBV10-2 and TRBJ1-2, with 8 bases aligning to TRBD1. The CDR3 covers 14 residues. Germline-derived CDR1 and CDR2 are WSHSY and SAAADI. The CDR3 is CTSSDPDRGGGYTF. For the CDR3, the DNA is TGCACCAGCAGTGACCCTGACAGGGGCGGAGGCTACACCTTC.

This clonotype was counted at least ten times. This chain joins TRBV25-1 and TRBJ1-5; D perhaps matches TRBD1 (5 bases). The CDR3 has 14 amino acids. Germline CDR1 is MGHDK and CDR2 is SYGVNS. Trimming removed 4 bases at V and 3 bases at J, with 10 bases between. This CDR3 is CASSGWGNNQPQHF. For the CDR3, the DNA is TGTGCCAGCAGTGGGTGGGGGAACAATCAGCCCCAGCATTTT.

This clonotype was counted only a few times. The chain is built from TRBV4-3 and TRBJ2-7, with D possibly matching TRBD1 (6 bases). The length of the CDR3 is 15 residues. Germline values: CDR1 LGHNA, CDR2 YSLEER. Trimming took 1 base from V and 1 from J, leaving 11 bases between them. This CDR3 reads CASSQGWQGSYEQYF. The CDR3 coding sequence is TGCGCCAGCAGCCAAGGGTGGCAGGGGTCCTACGAGCAGTACTTC.

This clonotype occurred many times. This chain connects TRBV2 to TRBJ2-7; tentatively, D is TRBD1 or TRBD2 (6 bases each). The CDR3 has 10 residues. CDR1 and CDR2 (germline): SNHLY, FYNNEI. Trimming took off 11 bases at V and 5 bases at J, with 10 bases between the two ends. The CDR3 sequence is CARGDNEQYF. The CDR3 nucleotides are TGTGCCCGCGGGGACAACGAGCAGTACTTC.